The sequence of this T cell receptor (beta chain) was determined in a study of T cell repertoires in cytomegalovirus infection. Overall study context: Recently identified HLA-C-restricted CMV epitopes and well-studied HLA-B-restricted CMV epitopes were used by the study. From public TCR beta signatures came an indication of both CMV infection and matching HLA type.

Each CDR3 protein gets one entry after TCRdb re-called the reads with MiXCR. This table has 830,000 or so distinct CDR3 sequences, 30% to 35% appearing once. This clonotype has just a few counts. Its antigen is as yet unknown. The CDR3 covers 16 residues. Germline V gives CDR1 SEHNR, CDR2 FQNEAQ (reference sequence). V shed 5 bases and J shed 2 bases, with 18 bases lying between them. The V gene is TRBV7-9, the J gene TRBJ1-1; D not certain. Here the sequenced sample was cultured CD8+ T cells from PBMCs, taken from culture after CMV antigen stimulation. The receptor was isolated from a human donor in good health (CMV status not recorded). Some clones in this sample may be carry-over from other donors' samples. The CDR3 loop reads CASSPHASWQNTEAFF. In DNA, the CDR3 is TGTGCCAGCAGCCCCCACGCGTCGTGGCAAAACACTGAAGCTTTCTTT.